This entry is about one T cell receptor (beta chain). Its antigen is still unknown. The sample holds no much larger clone one base away, and base qualities are not on file. The data stem from a study of shared clonotypes between healthy human individuals (dated by TCRdb to about 2020). Background for the entire study: A couple of women and a few men aged 18 to 49 years were included in the cohort. For each donor, CD4 naive and CD4 memory were each given three plates, CD8 naive was given two plates, and CD8 memory was given one plate. The study deeply sequenced blood TCR repertoires of about 5 healthy adults to estimate repertoire size and the extent of clonotype sharing between individuals. To increase sequencing depth and limit assay-specific biases, TCR repertoire library preparation and sequencing were carried out by different laboratories using diverse techniques. Per donor, leukapheresis produced somewhere between about 0.8 and 9 billion PBMCs. General study outcomes and caveats: Compared with non-shared clonotypes, the clonotypes found in all four sorted-subset donors had higher generation probabilities. Naive subsets generally had larger estimated clonotype richness than memory subsets did. Incomplete sequencing was indicated by rarefaction of sorted-subset datasets, despite the large sequencing depth. Pairwise subsampling led to the expectation that sequencing depth would affect the degree of clonotype sharing among donors. Sampling was limited to blood, and TCR repertoires in tissue likely differ from TCR repertoires in blood. Sharing across a few donors was observed for 4.5% to 6.5% of naive CD4, 3% to 3.5% of naive CD8, 2.3% of memory CD4, and about 0.38% of memory CD8 clonotypes. Because the study included a small number of donors, the genetic and exposure-history diversity represented was limited.

Using the deep immunoSEQ assay, multiplex PCR amplified TCR CDR3 regions from genomic DNA. For each cell subset, the extracted genomic DNA was distributed evenly across all wells of several immunoSEQ 96-well plates, and each plate served as one replicate. Each replicate PCR for sorted subsets received approximately 220 ng genomic DNA, equal to roughly 33,000 T cell genomes. The purified libraries were quantified using a Qubit 3.0 fluorometer, sized with a Bioanalyzer 2100, and then quantified again using the KAPA Library Quantification kit. Every immunoSEQ 96-well plate was sequenced on a separate single-read 150-cycle Illumina NextSeq 550 flow cell. The authors' pipeline ran thus. The immunoSEQ output contained only junctional sequences without quality scores, so filtering could not match that applied to full-length reads. Sequences were annotated with PyIR, a Python wrapper for IgBLAST v1.9, using IMGT germline references to assign V/J genes and CDR3. Any read was removed if the V/J assignment was weak (E-value above 1e-6), the CDR3 was missing, or the read contained stop codons, out-of-frame junctions, or ambiguous translated residues. V3J clonotypes were defined as sequences sharing an identical inferred V gene, J gene, and CDR3 amino acid sequence. The percentage overlap between two repertoires was calculated by dividing the number of shared unique clonotypes by the size of the smaller repertoire. Richness of each repertoire was evaluated using RTK rarefaction, the Chao1 estimator, and Recon v2.1 estimates of unobserved clonotypes. OLGA was used to compute generation probabilities for all TCRbeta clonotypes that the gDNA method yielded from a few donors. TCRdb holds this immuneACCESS table with in-frame rearrangements only. Some clones are missing; in checked studies, unresolved V genes explain under half, and the rest has no known cause. V and J calls plus clone size are reproduced from that table; the DNA served to infer D and trimming. The sample profile shows under 750,000 clones; approximately 77% of them were found once. More than 1.5% of the sample belongs to the ten largest clones.

The germline V gene encodes CDR1 MRHNA and CDR2 SNTAGT. V and J are trimmed by 1 base and 6 bases, and the gene matches miss 6 bases of the junction. The CDR3 runs 15 residues from the cysteine to the phenylalanine. Of all the DNA, just the CDR3 is kept, 45 bases in frame from base 1. The donors were healthy, HIV-negative adults who had no recently reported acute infections or vaccinations. All donors were Caucasian adults living in Nashville, Tennessee, USA. CD4+ T cells were enriched by magnetic negative selection, after which naive cells were positively selected on CD45RA and the negative fraction was taken as the memory subset. Blood was obtained by leukapheresis, after which PBMCs were separated by Ficoll-Histopaque density gradient centrifugation and cryopreserved in liquid nitrogen vapor phase. Analytical flow cytometry was used to check the purity and quantity of each magnetically sorted T cell population. From each sorted fraction, genomic DNA was isolated and quantified by UV absorbance on a Nanodrop 2000c.

The V gene is TRBV6-4 and the J gene is TRBJ2-1, with 7 bases in between that match TRBD2. The TCR was taken from a woman between 25 and 40 years old in good health. Sequenced: memory CD4+ T cells sorted from blood. The intended sense of this specimen's cell subset or site label: CD45RA-negative fraction. The CDR3 in this case is CASSDLGGVINEQFF. The nucleotide sequence is TGTGCCAGCAGTGACTTGGGGGGGGTTATCAATGAGCAGTTCTTC.